This T cell receptor beta chain was sequenced for a study of blood T cell repertoires in COVID-19. Study context: PBMCs, B-cell-depleted T cells, or T cells were the source of the cDNA or gDNA that made up the material.

The Seattle patients joined while their infection was active and were tracked longitudinally afterward. The ends were cut back, 5 bases at V and 4 bases at J, with 8 bases in the middle. Germline V gives CDR1 KGHSH, CDR2 LQKENI. The CDR3 totals 13 residues. Data came from immunoSEQ multiplex PCR; TCRdb stores just in-frame clones and leaves some out. The sample lists about 140,000 clones; roughly 84% were seen once. This TCR derives from a young man with COVID-19, enrolled during active disease. The sample comprised peripheral blood. This chain connects TRBV18 to TRBJ2-2, with D hard to call. CDR3 sequence: CASSAQSTGELFF. CDR3 coding DNA: TGTGCCAGCTCAGCGCAAAGCACCGGGGAGCTGTTTTTT.